This TCR beta chain emerged from a study of cytomegalovirus exposure and HLA in healthy donors (dated by TCRdb to about 2017). Looking at the study overall: According to an earlier analysis of 550 to 700 of the donors, about 190 million T cells yielded 117 million unique TCR beta sequences and approximately 280 Gb of sequence data. An early release that covered about 600 HLA-typed donors contained 250 to 350 gigabases of sequencing data and tens of millions of unique TCR sequences. Among the approximately 430 genotyped donors, around 81% belonged to the genetic ancestry cluster associated with self-reported Caucasian donors. The study aimed to test whether signatures of past pathogen exposure could be identified by cataloging public T cell receptors. The study profiled the T cell repertoires of approximately 700 subjects by immunosequencing and related them to cytomegalovirus serostatus. Along with the roughly 700-subject first cohort, a separate validation cohort of more than 90 different subjects was used. The study combined high-throughput TCR immunosequencing, statistical association of individual TCRs with disease status, and machine learning to predict cytomegalovirus infection status. A later analysis re-examined previously published TCR beta repertoires from around 670 donors and added high-resolution HLA genotyping to investigate patterns of TCR occurrence. In the later analysis, no new phenotypic data were used to find candidate immune exposures; instead, reliance was placed on TCR beta sequences and their occurrence across donors. An earlier analysis of 450 to 750 of the donors used high-throughput TCR beta sequencing to judge whether each TCR beta V gene segment behaved as functional or pseudogenic. Donor age, sex, ethnicity and CMV serostatus were compiled together with the repertoire data. Genome-wide SNP genotypes for about three fifths of the roughly 670 donors were used in a later genetic analysis, which treated that subset as a discovery cohort. Every discovery cohort repertoire had been produced on one sequencing platform. Class I and class II HLA loci were covered by the typing at four-digit resolution. Typing coverage differed by locus: A, B, C, DRB1 and DQB1 were typed in about 629-630 donors, DQA1 in 522, DPA1 in around 600, and DPB1 in roughly 470. Roughly 5 DR-DQ haplotypes were handled as single units for association and clustering, since linkage in the cohort was strong. Among some 400 genotyped donors of the cohort, an average of about 240,000 unique TCR beta nucleotide sequences were sequenced per donor, roughly 20% of them non-productive. Paper-wide results and their limitations: Compared with the 666-donor mean, donors in an Asian-associated ancestry cluster had fewer N-insertions in productive TCRs, according to a later genetic analysis. The earlier analysis of fewer than 750 of the donors excluded approximately 17 rarely observed V segments, including chromosome 9 orphons, because counts were too low. An association between a missense DCLRE1C variant and V-gene and J-gene trimming of TCR beta chains was found in a later genetic analysis and replicated in an independent cohort. A later analysis reported that several top co-occurrence clusters appeared linked to parvovirus B19, influenza, CMV and Epstein-Barr virus. According to the authors, the approach could potentially be generalized to other disease states and immunological phenotypes. In a later analysis, around 17,000 TCR beta sequences were associated with specific HLA alleles at a false discovery rate of 0.05. A further reported finding was that TCR beta sequences accurately predicted the HLA-A and HLA-B alleles for most subjects in the first cohort. When HLA alleles, especially DR and DQ, strongly co-occurred, attributing TCR associations to individual alleles was difficult. Correlated functional status among segregating V segments might reflect linkage disequilibrium, but an unknown experimental factor could not be ruled out. A cluster of highly shared sequence variants was judged likely to represent a technical artifact of the sequencing pipeline. Because HLA typing was unavailable for some donors at each locus, only the typed subset was used in association tests. A later analysis found that HLA-associated TCR beta chains were more clonally expanded and had lower generation probabilities than equally common non-associated chains. The only immune exposure information available for the cohort was CMV serostatus. The cohort was sequenced for TCR beta chains only, and without alpha or paired-chain data the features that could be detected were limited. Most TCR sequences were seen in very few donors, while some public TCRs were found in many individuals. Some IMGT-functional V segments, including TRBV6-2 and TRBV6-3, could not be distinguished by the 87-base-pair reads and were therefore excluded. In vitro tests confirmed that a few of the cytomegalovirus-associated TCR beta chains recognize cytomegalovirus antigens. Most CMV-associated TCR beta chains appeared to be HLA-restricted in a later analysis, and the HLA associations seemed to be driven largely by CMV exposure. In the study, 150 to 200 TCR beta chains were listed as associated with cytomegalovirus. Sequencing depth was assumed to be roughly uniform across donors in the presence/absence analyses, though that assumption may not hold. In both the original and validation cohorts, the classifier was reported to diagnose cytomegalovirus status with high specificity and sensitivity. In a later analysis, TCR association rates were found to vary across HLA loci, with the most associated TCRs seen for DRB1 alleles and the fewest for HLA-C alleles. Broadly in line with IMGT annotations, most TCR beta V segments showed up in productive rearrangements about 87% or about 30% of the time in an earlier analysis of around 550 of the donors.

The cohort comprised 670 or so healthy bone marrow donors. At the time of sampling, every cohort member was nominally healthy, though immune exposures that went unrecorded were likely present. The donor was CMV seronegative and was included in the group of a few hundred seronegative cohort members. Each donor provided a peripheral blood sample, and peripheral blood mononuclear cells were used for TCR beta sequencing. The Qiagen DNeasy Blood Extraction Kit was used to extract genomic DNA from the blood cell samples. The germline V gene yields MDHEN for CDR1 and SYDVKM for CDR2. The junction shows trimming of 8 bases on V and 7 bases on J, plus 12 bases between the germline ends. The CDR3 goes from the cysteine to the phenylalanine over 13 residues. Of all the DNA, just the CDR3 is kept, 39 bases in frame from base 1. The library was built by means of the immunoSEQ multiplex PCR assay. A mixture of 60 forward primers for TCR Vbeta segments and 13 reverse primers for TCR Jbeta segments was used in the multiplex PCR. The CDR3 region of rearranged TCR beta genes was amplified from genomic DNA with a multiplex PCR assay. The Illumina HiSeq System was used to sequence the amplified TCR beta libraries as 87-base-pair reads. As for the authors' bioinformatics: A later analysis counted some 74 million unique TCR beta chains across the 666 repertoires, and approximately 11 million of these chains were shared by at least two donors. To remove PCR and sequencing errors, raw reads were error-corrected and collapsed into unique sequences using a nearest-neighbor algorithm that merged closely related sequences. V, D and J gene segments were assigned by aligning CDR3 sequences to IMGT reference sequences. For a sequence to be retained, at least a six-nucleotide match to both a V gene segment and a J gene segment was required. Rearrangements were called productive when the CDR3 lacked stop codons and stayed in frame with V and J; all others were non-productive. CDR3 was defined by IMGT convention, running from the second conserved V-encoded cysteine to the conserved J-encoded phenylalanine. In an earlier analysis of more than 550 of the donors, sequences lacking an unambiguous match to a single V gene segment were excluded. In an earlier analysis of more than 500 of the donors, a V segment was called functional when productive rearrangements were above 56.7%, and segregating when the standard deviation between donors exceeded 5%. A statistical classification framework was developed to diagnose cytomegalovirus status using the catalog of TCR beta chain sequences. V and J gene assignment, in a later analysis, came from comparing TCR nucleotide sequences with IMGT/GENE-DB human TR gene sequences. A later analysis assigned CDR3 sequences and most-parsimonious VDJ recombination scenarios with the TCRdist pipeline. In a later analysis, each TCR beta chain was defined by its CDR3 amino acid sequence together with its V-gene family, and reads lacking a unique V-gene family were excluded. A later analysis removed several hundred highly shared, low-generation-probability nucleotide sequences to deal with suspected cross-contamination and a sequencing artifact. For each public chain, a later analysis derived a clonal expansion index from normalized ranks of inferred template counts within each repertoire. In a later analysis, generation probabilities were computed with a VDJ recombination model fitted to out-of-frame rearrangements, and the resulting probabilities were checked against IGoR. In a later analysis, hypergeometric tests were used to score TCR-TCR, TCR-HLA and TCR-CMV co-occurrence, with a repertoire-size bias correction applied to TCR pairs. A later analysis estimated false discovery rates by permuting HLA or CMV assignments 20 times. A later analysis grouped co-occurring TCRs with DBSCAN, adding TCRdist sequence similarity when clustering within HLA-allele-positive subsets. Co-occurrence clustering excluded repertoires with fewer than 30,000 or more than 120,000 public chains, plus five with anomalous nucleotide sharing. TCRdb limited this immuneACCESS table to in-frame rearrangements with V and J called. A share of clones is missing; checked studies link under half to unresolved V genes, and the rest is unexplained. The DNA gave D and trimming, while V, J and clone size come from that table. The sample profile shows about 170,000 clones; 75% to 90% of them were found once. The ten top clones hold 1% of the sample.

In the case of this clone: Its antigen is still unknown. No qualities accompany the bases; no much larger clone lies one base away.

The clonotype was recovered from a boy between 2 and 10 years old in good health and CMV-seronegative. The rearranged chain carries TRBV28 and TRBJ1-6; the D gene lacks a confident call. Material for sequencing was PBMCs. The base sequence is TGTGCCAGCTTCTCGACTTTAAATTCACCCCTCCACTTT. It codes for CASFSTLNSPLHF.